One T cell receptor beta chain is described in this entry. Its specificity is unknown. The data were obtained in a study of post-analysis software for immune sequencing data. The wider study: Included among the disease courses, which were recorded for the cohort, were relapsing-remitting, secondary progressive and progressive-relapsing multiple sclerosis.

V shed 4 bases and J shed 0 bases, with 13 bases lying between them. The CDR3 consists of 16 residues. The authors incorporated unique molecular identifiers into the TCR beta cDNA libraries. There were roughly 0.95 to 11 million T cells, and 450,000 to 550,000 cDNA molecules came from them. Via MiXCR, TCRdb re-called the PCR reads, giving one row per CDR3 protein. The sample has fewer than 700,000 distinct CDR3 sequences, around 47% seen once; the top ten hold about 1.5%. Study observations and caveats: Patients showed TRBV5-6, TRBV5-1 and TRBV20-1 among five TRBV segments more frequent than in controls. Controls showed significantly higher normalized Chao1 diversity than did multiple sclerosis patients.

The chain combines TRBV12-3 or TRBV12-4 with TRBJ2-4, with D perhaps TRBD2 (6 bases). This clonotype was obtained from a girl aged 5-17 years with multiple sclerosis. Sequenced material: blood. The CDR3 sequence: CASSSGGAGAKNIQYF. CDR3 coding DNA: TGTGCCAGCAGTTCGGGCGGGGCGGGAGCCAAAAACATTCAGTACTTC.